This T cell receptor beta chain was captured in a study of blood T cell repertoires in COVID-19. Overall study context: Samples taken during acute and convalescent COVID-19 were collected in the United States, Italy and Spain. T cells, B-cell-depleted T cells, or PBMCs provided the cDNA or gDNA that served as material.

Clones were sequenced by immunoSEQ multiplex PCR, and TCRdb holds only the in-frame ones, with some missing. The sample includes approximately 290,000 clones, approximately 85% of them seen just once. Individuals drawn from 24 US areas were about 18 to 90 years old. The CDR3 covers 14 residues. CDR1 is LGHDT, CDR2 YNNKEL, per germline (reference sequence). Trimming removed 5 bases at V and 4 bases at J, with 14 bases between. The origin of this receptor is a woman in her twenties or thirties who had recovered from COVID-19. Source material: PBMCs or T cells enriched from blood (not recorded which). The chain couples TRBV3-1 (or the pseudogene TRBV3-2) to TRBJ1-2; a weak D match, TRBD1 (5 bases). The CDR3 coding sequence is TGTGCCAGCAGCTCTATCGACAGTTCCTATGGCTACACCTTC. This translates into CASSSIDSSYGYTF.